The present entry profiles one T cell receptor beta chain with its context. What it binds is unknown. The input for sorted-subset replicate PCRs was about 210 ng DNA, about 30,000 T cell genomes. TCRdb's table, derived via immunoSEQ multiplex PCR, lists solely in-frame clones and lacks some. The sample lists some 2,000,000 clones; about 94% were seen once. This sample is part of a study of shared clonotypes between healthy human individuals. Adult donors, all healthy and HIV-negative, had no recent acute infections or vaccinations. A CD45RA+ naive subset and a CD45RA-negative memory subset were split from CD4+ cells. The CDR3 is 14 amino acids. Germline assignment: CDR1 SGHRS and CDR2 YFSETQ. V was trimmed by 3 bases and J by 7 bases, leaving 16 bases between them. Study-level results: Large depth notwithstanding, sorted-subset sequencing proved incomplete by rarefaction.

Material: naive CD4+ T cells sorted from blood. Subset reported: CD45RA+ positively selected. This TCR was recovered from a man between 18 and 35 years old in good health. The V call is TRBV5-1, the J call TRBJ2-5, with D unresolved. The DNA of the CDR3 is TGCGCCAGCAGCTCGACTCTTGAGGTCGCGACCCAGTACTTC. Amino acid sequence: CASSSTLEVATQYF.